The rows below give T cell receptor beta chains drawn from one sample of a study of shared clonotypes between healthy human individuals. Data came from immunoSEQ multiplex PCR; TCRdb stores just in-frame clones and leaves some out. The data hold about 2.1 million clones, with 80% to 95% observed a single time. The sequenced material came from naive CD8+ T cells from PBMCs. The receptor source for this set is a man between 18 and 35 years old in good health. Some clones in this sample may be carry-over from other donors' samples. CDR3s leave out the opening cysteine and the closing phenylalanine or tryptophan.

cdr3_aa	v_call	j_call
ASSPASGKAGELF	TRBV7-6	TRBJ2-2
ASSLVGLVSGSWYNEQF	TRBV7-2	TRBJ2-1
ASSSDVAGGVWDTQY	TRBV7-2	TRBJ2-3
ASSLEGDSNQPQH	TRBV7-9	TRBJ1-5
ASSHPTEYTIY	TRBV14	TRBJ1-3
SVPAGRGTEAF	TRBV29-1	TRBJ1-1
ASFTPAEEAF	TRBV27	TRBJ1-1
ASHLRGFNTEAF	TRBV6-1	TRBJ1-1
ASRSSLSSETEQF	TRBV2	TRBJ2-1
ASSHAGTSGYNEQF	TRBV4-1	TRBJ2-1
ASSDMIGGTDTQY	TRBV6-1	TRBJ2-3
ASSVEPRGRNEQY	TRBV9	TRBJ2-7
ASSLSSYNEQF	TRBV19	TRBJ2-1
ASSPPAGDSYEQY	TRBV6-1	TRBJ2-7
ASNFGGSEQY	TRBV7-2	TRBJ2-7
ASSASTGGGTEAF	TRBV9	TRBJ1-1
ASRSPPYEQY	TRBV28	TRBJ2-7
ASSLNRGYGYT	TRBV7-9	TRBJ1-2
ASSPRGRENEQF	TRBV11-3	TRBJ2-1
ASLKAGTSDTQY	TRBV7-6	TRBJ2-3
ATSRDKMVESNQPQH	TRBV15	TRBJ1-5
ASSPYVPGELF	TRBV28	TRBJ2-2
ASSTRAGSVVETQY	TRBV19	TRBJ2-5
ASSMSTETIYEQY	TRBV19	TRBJ2-7
ASRGGNNEQF	TRBV7-6	TRBJ2-1
ASGGYGIEQF	TRBV6-6	TRBJ2-1
ASSFRLADEQY	TRBV27	TRBJ2-7
ASSVPYSTVLQETQY	TRBV25-1	TRBJ2-5
AISGAGVSSEGEQY	TRBV10-3	TRBJ2-7
ASSIGRTPVYGYT	TRBV19	TRBJ1-2
ASSEGSKQPQH	TRBV6-1	TRBJ1-5
ASSLGAFPNTEAF	TRBV11-2	TRBJ1-1
ASSLGDSPNEQF	TRBV5-4	TRBJ2-1
ATSSERADSNQPQH	TRBV15	TRBJ1-5
ASRSGQQETQY	TRBV7-9	TRBJ2-5
ASSVGTSGGMEQY	TRBV9	TRBJ2-7
SVRTPPYEQY	TRBV29-1	.
ASSPMRGDEQF	TRBV11-2	TRBJ2-1
ASSLLHANNEQF	TRBV27	TRBJ2-1
ASSTLTVLTDTQY	TRBV9	TRBJ2-3
SVEGDSGG	TRBV29-1	TRBJ1-3
ASSLVSGGEKLF	TRBV7-9	TRBJ1-4
ATSKTGVPYEQY	TRBV15	TRBJ2-7
ATSSVSEKLF	TRBV15	TRBJ1-4
AWSPRDRGNSPLH	TRBV30	TRBJ1-6
ASSPVAGGTYEQY	TRBV7-2	TRBJ2-7
ASSHSRLAANIQY	TRBV14	TRBJ2-4
ASSYGRRANTGELF	TRBV6-5	TRBJ2-2
ASSLGTSGSSEQF	TRBV7-3	TRBJ2-1
ASSLDTNTVYEQY	TRBV11-2	TRBJ2-7
SVEETLDSYYGYT	TRBV29-1	TRBJ1-2
ASSLTGTDKAGYT	TRBV7-6	TRBJ1-2
SVVRDGETQY	TRBV29-1	TRBJ2-5
ASSFVGGYEQY	TRBV27	TRBJ2-7
ASSPRTGEEAGNTIY	TRBV27	TRBJ1-3
ASSRPVPGLSDTIY	TRBV19	TRBJ1-3
ASSPGLAGVYEQF	TRBV7-9	TRBJ2-1
ASSFPGSASSYEQY	TRBV28	TRBJ2-7
ASSLKGATVGAF	TRBV7-9	TRBJ1-1